Presented here are 3 T cell receptor beta chains from one specimen sequenced in a study of long-term antiretroviral therapy in people with HIV. Sequencing relied on immunoSEQ assay v3.0, run at survey level. TCRdb's table, derived via immunoSEQ multiplex PCR, lists solely in-frame clones and lacks some. The sample holds about 23,000 clones; around 81% are singletons and the top ten take roughly 7%. Sequenced here: unsorted PBMCs, sampled 1.5 years after starting antiretroviral therapy. All receptors come from a young man with HIV.

This clone has a single count. This sequence joins TRBV19 and TRBJ2-3; D might be TRBD2 (5 bases). Germline V gene sequence: CDR1 LNHDA, CDR2 SQIVND (reference sequence). V lost 8 bases to trimming and J lost 1 base, with 10 bases between them. CDR3 length: 13 residues. CDR3 sequence: CASRMEGTDTQYF. DNA of the CDR3: TGTGCCAGTCGAATGGAGGGCACAGATACGCAGTATTTT.

V gene TRBV9 combines with J gene TRBJ2-1; TRBD2 is a possible D gene (5 bases). Trimming left V 0 bases short and J 7 bases short, with 14 bases between. Germline V gene data show CDR1 as SGDLS and CDR2 as YYNGEE. The CDR3 has 15 residues. This CDR3 reads CASSVVASGTNEQFF. CDR3 DNA sequence: TGTGCCAGCAGCGTAGTTGCCAGCGGAACTAATGAGCAGTTCTTC. The whole variable domain, filled in from reference TRBV9 and TRBJ2-1, reads DSGVTQTPKHLITATGQRVTLRCSPRSGDLSVYWYQQSLDQGLQFLIQYYNGEERAKGNILERFSAQQFPDLHSELNLSSLELGDSALYFCASSVVASGTNEQFFGPGTRLTVL.

The chain combines TRBV7-8 with TRBJ2-7, with TRBD1 matching 8 bases. This CDR3 is 14 amino acids long. Trimming cost V 2 bases and J 4 bases; bases outside gene matches: 4. Germline loops: CDR1 SGHVS, CDR2 FQNEAQ. CDR3: CASSLYDRGYEQYF. The CDR3 nucleotides read TGTGCCAGCAGCTTATATGACAGGGGTTACGAGCAGTACTTC.